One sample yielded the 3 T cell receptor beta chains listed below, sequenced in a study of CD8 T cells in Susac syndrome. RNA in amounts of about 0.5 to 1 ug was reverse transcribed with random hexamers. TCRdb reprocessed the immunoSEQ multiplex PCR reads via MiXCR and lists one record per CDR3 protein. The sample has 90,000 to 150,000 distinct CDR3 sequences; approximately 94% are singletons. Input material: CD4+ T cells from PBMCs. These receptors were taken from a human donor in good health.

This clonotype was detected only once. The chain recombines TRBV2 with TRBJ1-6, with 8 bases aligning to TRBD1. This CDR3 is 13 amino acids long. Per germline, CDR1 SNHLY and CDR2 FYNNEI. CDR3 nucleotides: TGTGCTGTCCGGACAGGGACATTTGCACCCCTCCACTTT. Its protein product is CAVRTGTFAPLHF.

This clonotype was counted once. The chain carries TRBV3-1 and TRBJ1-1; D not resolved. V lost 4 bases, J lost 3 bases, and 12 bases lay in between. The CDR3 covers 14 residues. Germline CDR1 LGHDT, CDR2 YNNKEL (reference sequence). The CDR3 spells CASSRMARDTEAFF. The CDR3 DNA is TGTGCCAGCAGCCGAATGGCCAGAGACACTGAAGCTTTCTTT. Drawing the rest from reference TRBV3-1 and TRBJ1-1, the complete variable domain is DTAVSQTPKYLVTQMGNDKSIKCEQNLGHDTMYWYKQDSKKFLKIMFSYNNKELIINETVPNRFSPKSPDKAHLNLHINSLELGDSAVYFCASSRMARDTEAFFGQGTRLTVV.

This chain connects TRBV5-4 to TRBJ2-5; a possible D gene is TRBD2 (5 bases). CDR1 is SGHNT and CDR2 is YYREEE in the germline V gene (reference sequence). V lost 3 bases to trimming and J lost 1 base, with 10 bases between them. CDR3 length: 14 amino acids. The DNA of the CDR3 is TGTGCCAGCAGCTCCCTCGGAGGCCAAGAGACCCAGTACTTC. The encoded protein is CASSSLGGQETQYF.